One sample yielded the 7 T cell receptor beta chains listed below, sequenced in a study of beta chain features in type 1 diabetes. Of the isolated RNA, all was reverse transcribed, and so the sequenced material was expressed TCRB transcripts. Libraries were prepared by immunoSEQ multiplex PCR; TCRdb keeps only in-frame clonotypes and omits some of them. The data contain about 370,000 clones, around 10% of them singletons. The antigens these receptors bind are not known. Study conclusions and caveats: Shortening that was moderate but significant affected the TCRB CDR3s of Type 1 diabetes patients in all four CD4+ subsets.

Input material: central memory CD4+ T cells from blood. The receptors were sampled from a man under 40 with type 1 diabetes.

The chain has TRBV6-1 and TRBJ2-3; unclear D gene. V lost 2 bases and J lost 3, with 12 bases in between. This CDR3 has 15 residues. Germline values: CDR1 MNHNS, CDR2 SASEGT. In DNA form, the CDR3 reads TGTGCCAGCAGTGAAAGACCCATAGGAACAGATACGCAGTATTTT. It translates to CASSERPIGTDTQYF.

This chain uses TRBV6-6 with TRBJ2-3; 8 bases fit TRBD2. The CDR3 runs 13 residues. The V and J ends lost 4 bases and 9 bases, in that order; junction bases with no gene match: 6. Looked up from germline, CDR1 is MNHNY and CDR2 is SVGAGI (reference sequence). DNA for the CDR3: TGTGCCAGCAGTTGGGGACTAGTCGGAACGCAGTATTTT. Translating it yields CASSWGLVGTQYF.

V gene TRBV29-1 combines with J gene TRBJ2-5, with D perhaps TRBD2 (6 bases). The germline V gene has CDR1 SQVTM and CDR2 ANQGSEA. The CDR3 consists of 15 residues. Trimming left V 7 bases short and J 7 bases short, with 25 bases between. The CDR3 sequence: CSALRDHKEGGTQYF. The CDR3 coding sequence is TGCAGCGCACTCCGGGACCATAAAGAGGGAGGGACCCAGTACTTC.

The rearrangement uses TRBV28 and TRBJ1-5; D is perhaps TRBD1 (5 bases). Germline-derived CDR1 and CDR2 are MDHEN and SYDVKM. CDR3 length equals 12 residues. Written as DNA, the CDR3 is TGTGCTTCCACGGGGGTCAATCAGCCCCAGCATTTT. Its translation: CASTGVNQPQHF. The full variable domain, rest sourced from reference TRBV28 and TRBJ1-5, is DVKVTQSSRYLVKRTGEKVFLECVQDMDHENMFWYRQDPGLGLRLIYFSYDVKMKEKGDIPEGYSVSREKKERFSLILESASTNQTSMYLCASTGVNQPQHFGDGTRLSIL.

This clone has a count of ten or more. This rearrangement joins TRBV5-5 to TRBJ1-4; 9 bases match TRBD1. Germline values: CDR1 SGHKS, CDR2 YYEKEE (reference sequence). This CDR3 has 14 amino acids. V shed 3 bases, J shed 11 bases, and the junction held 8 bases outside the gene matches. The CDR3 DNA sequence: TGTGCCAGCAGCTCCCGGGACAGGGTCCCCAAACTGTTTTTT. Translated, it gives CASSSRDRVPKLFF.

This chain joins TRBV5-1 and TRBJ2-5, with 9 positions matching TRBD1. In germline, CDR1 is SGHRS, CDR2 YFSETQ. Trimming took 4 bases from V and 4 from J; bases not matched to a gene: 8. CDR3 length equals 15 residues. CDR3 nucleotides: TGCGCCAGCAGCCCGGGACAGGGCGGAACAGAGACCCAGTACTTC. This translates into CASSPGQGGTETQYF. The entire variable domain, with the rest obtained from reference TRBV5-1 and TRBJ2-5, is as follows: KAGVTQTPRYLIKTRGQQVTLSCSPISGHRSVSWYQQTPGQGLQFLFEYFSETQRNKGNFPGRFSGRQFSNSRSEMNVSTLELGDSALYLCASSPGQGGTETQYFGPGTRLLVL.

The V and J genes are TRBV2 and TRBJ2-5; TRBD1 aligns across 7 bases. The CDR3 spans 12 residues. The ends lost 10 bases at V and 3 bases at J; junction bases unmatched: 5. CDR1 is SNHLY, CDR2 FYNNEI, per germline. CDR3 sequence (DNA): TGTGCCATCAAGGGGACAGAAGAGACCCAGTACTTC. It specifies CAIKGTEETQYF.